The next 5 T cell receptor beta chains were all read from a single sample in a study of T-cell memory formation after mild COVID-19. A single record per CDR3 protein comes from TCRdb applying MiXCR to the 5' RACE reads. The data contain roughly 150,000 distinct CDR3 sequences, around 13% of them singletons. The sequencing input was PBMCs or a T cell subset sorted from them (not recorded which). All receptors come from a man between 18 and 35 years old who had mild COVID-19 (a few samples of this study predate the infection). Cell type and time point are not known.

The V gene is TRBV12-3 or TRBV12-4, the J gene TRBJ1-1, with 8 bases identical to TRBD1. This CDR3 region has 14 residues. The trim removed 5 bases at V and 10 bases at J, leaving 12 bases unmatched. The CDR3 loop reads CASSLGQGGARAFF. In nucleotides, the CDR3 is TGTGCCAGCAGTCTCGGACAGGGAGGAGCGCGAGCTTTCTTT.

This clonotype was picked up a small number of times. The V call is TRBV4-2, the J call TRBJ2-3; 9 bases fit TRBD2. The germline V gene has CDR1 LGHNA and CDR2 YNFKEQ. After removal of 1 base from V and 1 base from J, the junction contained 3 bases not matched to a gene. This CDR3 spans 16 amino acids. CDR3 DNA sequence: TGTGCCAGCAGCCAAGGGGTAGCGGGGGGCACAGATACGCAGTATTTT. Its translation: CASSQGVAGGTDTQYF.

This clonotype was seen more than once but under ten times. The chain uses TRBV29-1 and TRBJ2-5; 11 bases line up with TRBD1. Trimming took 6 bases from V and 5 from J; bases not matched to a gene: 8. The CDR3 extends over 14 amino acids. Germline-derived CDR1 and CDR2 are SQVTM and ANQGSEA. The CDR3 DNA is TGCAGCGTCCGGGACAGGGGGTTTCAGGAGACCCAGTACTTC. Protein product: CSVRDRGFQETQYF.

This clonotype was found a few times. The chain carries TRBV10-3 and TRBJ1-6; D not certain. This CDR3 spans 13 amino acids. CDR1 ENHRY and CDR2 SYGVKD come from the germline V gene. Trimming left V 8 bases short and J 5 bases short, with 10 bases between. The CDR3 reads CAIGSGNNSPLHF. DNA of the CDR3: TGTGCCATCGGTAGCGGAAATAATTCACCCCTCCACTTT.

The CDR3 bases are TGCGCCAGCAGTTCCGGGACAGGCACGGAAGCTTTCTTT. Translating it yields CASSSGTGTEAFF. The chain couples TRBV5-1 to TRBJ1-1, with 8 bases fitting TRBD1. The CDR3 is 13 amino acids. V lost 5 bases and J lost 8; bases outside the gene matches: 8. The germline CDR1 and CDR2 sequences are SGHRS and YFSETQ.